These 29 T cell receptor beta chains originate from one sample sequenced in a study of CD8 T cells in ankylosing spondylitis. General study findings and limits: Ankylosing spondylitis blood appeared to be characterized by a TCR beta motif of under ten highly homologous variants.

TCRdb independently ran MiXCR on the 5' RACE reads; one entry per CDR3 protein. In the table there are about 460,000 distinct CDR3 sequences, approximately 5% of which are singletons. The antigens for these receptors are not known. The sequenced sample was blood, either unsorted or a sorted T cell fraction (not recorded which). The receptors come from a male donor with ankylosing spondylitis.

V and J are TRBV20-1 and TRBJ2-3, with TRBD2 as a possible D gene (5 bases). Per germline, CDR1 DFQATT and CDR2 SNEGSKA (reference sequence). The CDR3 totals 13 residues. V lost 1 base, J lost 6 bases, and 11 bases lay in between. The CDR3 loop is CSARGTPRDTQYF. The CDR3 nucleotides are TGCAGTGCTAGAGGGACTCCGCGGGATACGCAGTATTTT.

This clonotype was detected many times. J is TRBJ2-3 and V is TRBV7-9; 12 bases are shared with TRBD2. Germline values: CDR1 SEHNR, CDR2 FQNEAQ (reference sequence). The V segment lost 5 bases and the J segment 4 bases; nucleotides outside the gene matches: 7. The CDR3 is 16 amino acids. CDR3 nucleotides: TGTGCCAGCAGCCCCAGACTAGCGGGAGCGGCAGATACGCAGTATTTT. This codes for CASSPRLAGAADTQYF. Supplemented by reference TRBV7-9 and TRBJ2-3, the full variable domain reads DTGVSQNPRHKITKRGQNVTFRCDPISEHNRLYWYRQTLGQGPEFLTYFQNEAQLEKSRLLSDRFSAERPKGSFSTLEIQRTEQGDSAMYLCASSPRLAGAADTQYFGPGTRLTVL.

This clonotype showed up many times. The chain joins TRBV5-1 to TRBJ2-7; TRBD1 aligns across 10 bases. J gave up 5 bases and V 4 bases, and 9 bases lay outside the gene matches. The CDR3 sequence is 15 residues long. Germline V lookup: CDR1 SGHRS, CDR2 YFSETQ. The CDR3 loop is CASSKPGQGFDEQYF. CDR3 sequence (DNA): TGCGCCAGCAGCAAACCGGGACAGGGGTTCGACGAGCAGTACTTC.

The chain's CDR3 is CASTSEERFYTEQYF. The CDR3 coding sequence is TGTGCCAGCACGAGCGAAGAGCGGTTCTACACAGAGCAGTACTTC. The chain recombines TRBV7-9 with TRBJ2-7, with TRBD2 as a possible D gene (5 bases). CDR1 SEHNR and CDR2 FQNEAQ come from the germline V gene (reference sequence). The V gene lost 7 bases and the J gene lost 7 bases, with 23 bases spanning the gap. The CDR3 runs to 15 residues.

In its sample, this clonotype was seen many times. In DNA form, the CDR3 reads TGTGCCAGCAGAAGGGGGAACGAGCAGTACTTC. Translation: CASRRGNEQYF. This chain links TRBV27 with TRBJ2-7; a weak D match, TRBD1 (6 bases). CDR3 size: 11 residues. The germline V and J ends were trimmed by 6 bases and 5 bases, with 8 bases remaining between them. Germline values: CDR1 MNHEY, CDR2 SMNVEV (reference sequence).

The sample holds a few counts of this clonotype. The CDR3 reads CASSFGSSGSYNEQFF. In DNA form, the CDR3 reads TGTGCCAGCAGCTTCGGAAGTAGTGGCTCCTACAATGAGCAGTTCTTC. V and J are TRBV7-9 and TRBJ2-1; D remains ambiguous. The CDR3 spans 16 residues. Trimming left V 3 bases short and J 0 bases short, with 12 bases between. Germline CDR1 reads SEHNR; CDR2 reads FQNEAQ (reference sequence). The full variable domain, completed using reference TRBV7-9 and TRBJ2-1, is DTGVSQNPRHKITKRGQNVTFRCDPISEHNRLYWYRQTLGQGPEFLTYFQNEAQLEKSRLLSDRFSAERPKGSFSTLEIQRTEQGDSAMYLCASSFGSSGSYNEQFFGPGTRLTVL.

This clonotype was seen many times. V and J are TRBV12-3 or TRBV12-4 and TRBJ2-1, with 8 positions matching TRBD2. J gave up 6 bases and V 3 bases, and 7 bases lay outside the gene matches. This CDR3 is 15 amino acids long. As DNA, the CDR3 is TGTGCCAGCAGTTTGACCCGGGAGGGCCTCAATGAGCAGTTCTTC. Translation gives CASSLTREGLNEQFF.

The sample holds many counts of this clonotype. The genes are TRBV5-1 and TRBJ2-7, with D perhaps being TRBD1 or TRBD2 (5 bases each). In germline, CDR1 is SGHRS, CDR2 YFSETQ. The CDR3 loop spans 14 amino acids. Trimming shortened V by 2 bases and J by 3 bases, and 12 bases separated the two germline ends. CDR3 in DNA: TGCGCCAGCAGCTTCCAGGGAGTCCACTACGAGCAGTACTTC. It yields the protein CASSFQGVHYEQYF.

The J gene is TRBJ2-3, the V gene TRBV11-2, with 8 bases matching TRBD2. CDR1 and CDR2 (germline): SGHAT, FQNNGV. This CDR3 contains 18 residues. J was trimmed by 0 bases and V by 1 base; bases with no gene match: 9. In DNA, the CDR3 is TGTGCCAGCAGCTTAGTAGGAAGGGCGGGGGGTAGCACAGATACGCAGTATTTT. This translates into CASSLVGRAGGSTDTQYF. Drawing the rest from reference TRBV11-2 and TRBJ2-3, the complete variable domain is EAGVAQSPRYKIIEKRQSVAFWCNPISGHATLYWYQQILGQGPKLLIQFQNNGVVDDSQLPKDRFSAERLKGVDSTLKIQPAKLEDSAVYLCASSLVGRAGGSTDTQYFGPGTRLTVL.

The chain combines TRBV28 with TRBJ1-5, with D possibly TRBD1 on 6 matching bases. Germline loops: CDR1 MDHEN, CDR2 SYDVKM. Trimming shortened V by 8 bases and J by 2 bases, and 19 bases separated the two germline ends. The CDR3 has 16 residues. CDR3 coding DNA: TGTGCCAGCCACGGAGAGAACAGGGCCCGCAATCAGCCCCAGCATTTT. Encoded protein: CASHGENRARNQPQHF.

This clonotype was seen a few times. The rearrangement joins TRBV20-1 to TRBJ2-5; 7 bases match TRBD2. V trimming: 4 bases; J trimming: 7 bases; junction bases outside the gene matches: 12. From germline, CDR1 is DFQATT and CDR2 SNEGSKA (reference sequence). The CDR3 is 14 residues long. The CDR3 sequence is CSATSSGPAGTQYF. CDR3 nucleotide sequence: TGCAGTGCTACTTCTAGCGGACCTGCGGGGACCCAGTACTTC.

This clonotype was seen repeatedly, ten times or more. The chain links TRBV2 to TRBJ1-5, with D tentatively TRBD1 (6 bases). The germline V gene encodes CDR1 SNHLY and CDR2 FYNNEI. V lost 7 bases, J lost 6 bases, and 13 bases lay in between. The length of the CDR3 is 13 residues. The CDR3 sequence: CASTEGGVQPQHF. The DNA of the CDR3 is TGTGCCAGCACCGAGGGGGGGGTTCAGCCCCAGCATTTT.

This clonotype was detected many times. V and J are TRBV20-1 and TRBJ1-1; tentatively, D is TRBD1 (6 bases). The germline V and J ends were trimmed by 0 bases and 10 bases, with 12 bases remaining between them. This CDR3 is 12 amino acids long. The germline V gene has CDR1 DFQATT and CDR2 SNEGSKA (reference sequence). CDR3 protein: CSARDGGAGAFF. The CDR3, as DNA: TGCAGTGCTAGAGATGGGGGGGCAGGAGCTTTCTTT.

CDR3 sequence reads: CAWSVGSTYEQYF. As DNA, the CDR3 is TGTGCCTGGAGTGTGGGCAGCACCTACGAGCAGTACTTC. The chain is built from TRBV30 and TRBJ2-7; D ambiguous. CDR1 is GTSNPN and CDR2 is SVGIG in the germline V gene (reference sequence). The V end was cut by 0 bases, the J end by 2 bases, with 8 bases between. The CDR3 has 13 residues.

This clonotype came up many times. The chain employs TRBV10-2 and TRBJ2-2, with a weak D call TRBD2 (5 bases). This CDR3 has 12 amino acids. Germline V CDR1 and CDR2: WSHSY, SAAADI. V dropped 9 bases and J dropped 6 bases, with 11 bases sitting between them. The CDR3 spells CASRLSAGELFF. The CDR3 coding sequence is TGCGCCAGTAGACTATCGGCCGGGGAGCTGTTTTTT.

This clonotype has just a few counts. The V and J genes are TRBV10-3 and TRBJ2-5, with a weak D call TRBD1 (5 bases). This CDR3 has 15 amino acids. V was clipped by 4 bases and J by 5 bases, with 17 bases between them. Germline-derived CDR1 and CDR2 are ENHRY and SYGVKD. CDR3 sequence (DNA): TGTGCCATCAGTGGAAAAAACTTGGGGCGGGAGACCCAGTACTTC. It codes for CAISGKNLGRETQYF.

In its sample, this clonotype was seen many times. The chain couples TRBV20-1 to TRBJ2-1, with D maybe TRBD2 (6 bases). The CDR3 contains 14 residues. With 4 bases removed from V and 1 base from J, the gap between germline ends came to 11 bases. Germline V gene sequence: CDR1 DFQATT, CDR2 SNEGSKA (reference sequence). CDR3 in DNA: TGCAGTGCTATGGGGGACTTATCCTACAATGAGCAGTTCTTC. Translating gives CSAMGDLSYNEQFF.

This clonotype appeared many times. The V call is TRBV28, the J call TRBJ2-1; possibly TRBD1 for D (6 bases). The germline CDR1 and CDR2 sequences are MDHEN and SYDVKM. The CDR3 has 14 amino acids. Trimming pared 6 bases from V and 3 bases from J, leaving 12 bases between. The CDR3 region has the DNA TGTGCCAGCAGGGGCGGACAGATCTACAATGAGCAGTTCTTC. Residues: CASRGGQIYNEQFF.

This clonotype was seen at least ten times. Here the CDR3 DNA reads TGTGCCAGCGCGTGGCGGAGCTCCTACAATGAGCAGTTCTTC. Translated, it gives CASAWRSSYNEQFF. The gene calls are TRBV6-1 and TRBJ2-1, with D uncertain. Germline V CDR1 and CDR2: MNHNS, SASEGT. V gave up 8 bases and J gave up 0 bases, with 11 bases separating them. This CDR3 contains 14 residues.

This clonotype was found many times. This chain connects TRBV6-2 or TRBV6-3 to TRBJ2-7; D unclear. Germline V lookup: CDR1 MNHEY, CDR2 SVGEGT. V shed 6 bases and J shed 5 bases, with 17 bases lying between them. This CDR3 has 14 residues. The DNA for the CDR3 is TGTGCCAGCAGCCTTTACCGTGGGTTTGACGAGCAGTACTTC. As protein: CASSLYRGFDEQYF.

V is TRBV20-1 and J is TRBJ2-1; 13 bases are a match to TRBD2. This CDR3 is built from 17 residues. Germline V CDR1 and CDR2: DFQATT, SNEGSKA (reference sequence). Here the CDR3 reads CCPLTGTSGISYNEQFF. Written as DNA, the CDR3 is TGCTGTCCGCTCACTGGGACTAGCGGGATCTCCTACAATGAGCAGTTCTTC.

This clonotype was counted many times. This chain links TRBV27 with TRBJ2-7; 8 bases map to TRBD2. This CDR3 is built from 16 residues. J was trimmed by 3 bases and V by 5 bases; bases with no gene match: 12. Germline V lookup: CDR1 MNHEY, CDR2 SMNVEV (reference sequence). CDR3 DNA: TGTGCCAGCAGTCCCTGGGGGAGCGGGGGAATCTACGAGCAGTACTTC. It translates to CASSPWGSGGIYEQYF.

This clonotype was observed a few times. This chain uses TRBV12-3 or TRBV12-4 with TRBJ2-7; possibly TRBD1 or TRBD2 for D (5 bases each). V was clipped by 3 bases and J by 4 bases, with 13 bases between them. The CDR3 extends over 14 amino acids. The CDR3 DNA sequence: TGTGCCAGCAGTTTCCGGGACCAGATATACGAGCAGTACTTC. The encoded protein is CASSFRDQIYEQYF.

As regards this clonotype: This may be a read error, as it is one base from a much larger clone. The chain uses TRBV20-1 and TRBJ2-5, with TRBD1 matching over 9 bases. The CDR3 spans 12 residues. Germline V lookup: CDR1 DFQATT, CDR2 SNEGSKA (reference sequence). The CDR3 here is CSWGQGQETQYF. CDR3 bases: TGCTCCTGGGGACAGGGTCAAGAGACCCAGTACTTC.

This clonotype was detected many times. The chain links TRBV20-1 to TRBJ1-2; TRBD1 matches 9 bases. Germline V gene sequence: CDR1 DFQATT, CDR2 SNEGSKA (reference sequence). The trim removed 5 bases at V and 3 bases at J, leaving 10 bases unmatched. The CDR3 extends over 15 amino acids. The CDR3 sequence is CSAAPGQGLDYGYTF. The DNA for the CDR3 is TGCAGTGCTGCACCGGGACAGGGTCTCGACTATGGCTACACCTTC.

This clonotype showed up many times. This rearrangement joins TRBV20-1 to TRBJ2-3, with D perhaps matching TRBD2 (5 bases). Looked up from germline, CDR1 is DFQATT and CDR2 is SNEGSKA (reference sequence). This CDR3 spans 13 amino acids. Trimming removed 7 bases at V and 3 bases at J, with 14 bases between. CDR3 residues: CSVTPGTTDTQYF. The CDR3 DNA reads TGCAGTGTCACGCCGGGAACTACAGATACGCAGTATTTT.

This clonotype was seen many times. V usage is TRBV5-1 and J usage is TRBJ2-3; 7 bases match TRBD1. The trim removed 4 bases at V and 11 bases at J, leaving 16 bases unmatched. Germline CDR1 and CDR2: SGHRS and YFSETQ. This CDR3 spans 15 amino acids. The DNA for the CDR3 is TGCGCCAGCAGCGCCGACCCTGACAGGGCCCCTAAGCAGTATTTT. Its protein product is CASSADPDRAPKQYF.

This clonotype was seen ten or more times. This chain uses TRBV5-1 with TRBJ1-1, with a possible D match to TRBD1 (5 bases). The CDR3 extends over 16 amino acids. The germline V gene encodes CDR1 SGHRS and CDR2 YFSETQ. Trimming took 5 bases from V and 0 from J, leaving 17 bases between them. CDR3 loop: CASRQGTGSMNTEAFF. For the CDR3, the DNA is TGCGCCAGCAGGCAGGGTACCGGGTCTATGAACACTGAAGCTTTCTTT. Complete variable domain (other parts from reference TRBV5-1 and TRBJ1-1): KAGVTQTPRYLIKTRGQQVTLSCSPISGHRSVSWYQQTPGQGLQFLFEYFSETQRNKGNFPGRFSGRQFSNSRSEMNVSTLELGDSALYLCASRQGTGSMNTEAFFGQGTRLTVV.

There are a few counts of this clonotype. The chain employs TRBV24-1 and TRBJ2-1; 13 nucleotides match TRBD2. The CDR3 totals 16 residues. Trimming removed 1 base from V and 6 bases from J; junction bases left unmatched: 2. The germline gives CDR1 KGHDR, CDR2 SFDVKD. CDR3 sequence (DNA): TGTGCCACCAGTGATTTTCGGACTAGCGGGAGCAATGAGCAGTTCTTC. It is translated as CATSDFRTSGSNEQFF.